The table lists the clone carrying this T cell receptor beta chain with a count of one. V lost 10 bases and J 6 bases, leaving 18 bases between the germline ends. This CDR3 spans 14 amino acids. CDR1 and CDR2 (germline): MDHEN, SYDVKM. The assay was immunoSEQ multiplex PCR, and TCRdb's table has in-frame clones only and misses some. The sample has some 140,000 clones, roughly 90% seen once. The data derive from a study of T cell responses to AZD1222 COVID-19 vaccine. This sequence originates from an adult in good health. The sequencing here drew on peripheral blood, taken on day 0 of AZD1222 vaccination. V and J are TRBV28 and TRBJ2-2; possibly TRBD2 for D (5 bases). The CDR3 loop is CAITRGILAGELFF. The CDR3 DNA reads TGTGCCATCACCCGAGGGATTCTCGCCGGGGAGCTGTTTTTT.